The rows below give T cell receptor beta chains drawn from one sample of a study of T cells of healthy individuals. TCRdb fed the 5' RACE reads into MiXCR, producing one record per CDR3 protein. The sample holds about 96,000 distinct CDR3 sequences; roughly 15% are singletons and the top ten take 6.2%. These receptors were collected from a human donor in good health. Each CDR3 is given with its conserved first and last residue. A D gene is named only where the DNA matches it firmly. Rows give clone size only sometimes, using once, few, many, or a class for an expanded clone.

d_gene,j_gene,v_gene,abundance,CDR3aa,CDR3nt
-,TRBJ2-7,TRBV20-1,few,CSARESGPAPEQYF,TGCAGTGCTAGAGAGTCGGGGCCGGCCCCCGAGCAGTACTTC
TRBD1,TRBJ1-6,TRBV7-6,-,CASSSTGTGNSPLHF,TGTGCCAGCAGCTCGACCGGGACAGGGAATTCACCCCTCCACTTT
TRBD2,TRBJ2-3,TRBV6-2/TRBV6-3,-,CASMTSSPFRWQYF,TGTGCCTCGATGACTAGCTCCCCGTTCCGATGGCAGTATTTT
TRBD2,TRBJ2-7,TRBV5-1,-,CASSGGTSGYEQYF,TGCGCCAGCAGCGGGGGGACTAGCGGCTACGAGCAGTACTTC
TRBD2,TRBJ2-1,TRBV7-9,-,CASSLGGGRRAYNEQFF,TGTGCCAGCAGCTTAGGGGGAGGGAGGAGGGCCTACAATGAGCAGTTCTTC
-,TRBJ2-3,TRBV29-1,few,CSVERSGGVAQYF,TGCAGCGTTGAACGAAGCGGCGGCGTCGCGCAGTATTTT
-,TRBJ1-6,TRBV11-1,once,CASSNNSPLHF,TGTGCCAGCAGCAATAATTCACCCCTCCACTTT
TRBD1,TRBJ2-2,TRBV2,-,CASAKGAPGTTGELFF,TGTGCCAGCGCCAAGGGGGCGCCCGGAACCACCGGGGAGCTGTTTTTT
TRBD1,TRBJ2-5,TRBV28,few,CASSLGQAVETQYF,TGTGCCAGCAGCCTGGGACAGGCCGTGGAGACCCAGTACTTC
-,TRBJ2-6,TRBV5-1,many,CASSLAGGFSGANVLTF,TGCGCCAGCAGCTTGGCCGGGGGATTCTCTGGGGCCAACGTCCTGACTTTC
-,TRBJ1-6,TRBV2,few,CASQGVRGNSPLHF,TGTGCCAGCCAAGGGGTGAGGGGTAATTCACCCCTCCACTTT
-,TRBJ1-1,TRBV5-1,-,CASTTQQGKNTEAFF,TGCGCCAGCACCACCCAACAGGGCAAGAACACTGAAGCTTTCTTT
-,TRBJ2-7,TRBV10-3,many,CATRGLAAYEQYF,TGTGCCACCAGGGGGCTAGCGGCCTACGAGCAGTACTTC
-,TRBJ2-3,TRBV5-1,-,CASSRSTSTDTQYF,TGCGCCAGCAGCCGCTCGACTAGCACAGATACGCAGTATTTT
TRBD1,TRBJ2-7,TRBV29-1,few,CSVELDRDYEQYF,TGCAGCGTTGAATTGGACAGGGACTACGAGCAGTACTTC
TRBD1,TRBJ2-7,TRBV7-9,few,CASSPGTGSQHNF,TGTGCCAGCAGCCCTGGGACAGGCTCTCAACATAACTTC
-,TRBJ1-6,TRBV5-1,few,CASNYDGHFPLHF,TGCGCCAGCAACTACGACGGGCACTTCCCCCTCCACTTT
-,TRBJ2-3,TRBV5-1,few,CASSPQRDTQYF,TGCGCCAGCAGCCCCCAGCGGGATACGCAGTATTTT
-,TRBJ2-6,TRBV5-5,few,CASSLGQASGANVLTF,TGTGCCAGCAGCTTGGGACAGGCCTCTGGGGCCAACGTCCTGACTTTC
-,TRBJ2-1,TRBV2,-,CASSIEAYSYNEQFF,TGTGCCAGCAGCATCGAGGCTTACTCCTACAATGAGCAGTTCTTC